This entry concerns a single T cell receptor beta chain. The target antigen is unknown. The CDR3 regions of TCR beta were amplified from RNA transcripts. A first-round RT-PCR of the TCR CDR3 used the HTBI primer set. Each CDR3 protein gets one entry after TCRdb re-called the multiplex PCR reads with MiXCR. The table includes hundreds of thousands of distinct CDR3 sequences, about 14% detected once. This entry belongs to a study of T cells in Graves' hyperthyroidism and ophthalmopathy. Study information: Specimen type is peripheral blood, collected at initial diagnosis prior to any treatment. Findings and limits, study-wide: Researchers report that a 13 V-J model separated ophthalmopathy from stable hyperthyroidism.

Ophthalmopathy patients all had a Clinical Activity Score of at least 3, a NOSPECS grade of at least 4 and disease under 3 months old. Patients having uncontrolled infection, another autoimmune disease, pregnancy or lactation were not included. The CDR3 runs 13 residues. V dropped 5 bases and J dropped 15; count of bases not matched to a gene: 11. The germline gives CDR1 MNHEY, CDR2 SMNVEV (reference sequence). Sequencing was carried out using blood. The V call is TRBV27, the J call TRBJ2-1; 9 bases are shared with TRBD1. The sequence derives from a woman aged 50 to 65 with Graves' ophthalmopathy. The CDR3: CASSQQGAFEAFF. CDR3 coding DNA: TGTGCCAGCAGTCAACAGGGGGCTTTTGAGGCGTTCTTC.